The following is a T cell receptor (beta chain) sequence with its context. Its antigen remains unidentified. Here immunoSEQ multiplex PCR was the method, and the copy in TCRdb shows in-frame clones only, minus some. Here the sample spans hundreds of thousands of clones, under 95% being singletons. These data belong to a study of Ad26.COV2.S vaccination and SARS-CoV-2 variants. Study-level results: Analyses of TCR breadth and depth may have underestimated total T cell responses.

The CDR3 is 12 residues long. V lost 2 bases to trimming and J lost 5 bases, with 7 bases between them. The germline CDR1 and CDR2 sequences are MNHNY and SVGAGI (reference sequence). The sequenced sample was peripheral blood, obtained after recovery from COVID-19. The TCR comes from a human donor who had recovered from COVID-19. The chain employs TRBV6-6 and TRBJ2-7; D ambiguous. CDR3 protein: CASSYGPHEQYF. Here the CDR3 DNA reads TGTGCCAGCAGTTACGGGCCCCACGAGCAGTACTTC.